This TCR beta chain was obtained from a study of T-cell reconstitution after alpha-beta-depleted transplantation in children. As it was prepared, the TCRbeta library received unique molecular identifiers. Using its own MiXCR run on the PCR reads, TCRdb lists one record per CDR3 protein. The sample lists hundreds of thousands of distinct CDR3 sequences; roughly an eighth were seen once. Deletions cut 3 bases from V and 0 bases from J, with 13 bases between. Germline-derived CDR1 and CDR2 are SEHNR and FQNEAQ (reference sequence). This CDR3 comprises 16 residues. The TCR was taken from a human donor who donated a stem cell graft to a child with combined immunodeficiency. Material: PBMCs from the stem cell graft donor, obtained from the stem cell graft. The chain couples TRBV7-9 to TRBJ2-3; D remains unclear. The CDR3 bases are TGTGCCAGCAGCTTCCGGTACGGAACTAGCACAGATACGCAGTATTTT. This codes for CASSFRYGTSTDTQYF.